A single TCR beta chain is shown here with its context. This specimen comes from a study of blood T cell repertoires in COVID-19. Overall study context: Acute and convalescent COVID-19 samples came from the United States, Italy and Spain. T cells, B-cell-depleted T cells, or PBMCs provided the cDNA or gDNA that served as material.

Authors' methods: Reference gene primer amplification yielded estimated nucleated cell counts. Profiling relied on immunoSEQ multiplex PCR, and the TCRdb table lists in-frame clones only, not all of them. The V and J calls and clone size are taken from that table; D and trimming were inferred from the DNA. This sample has approximately 170,000 clones, with roughly 80% found just once. This CDR3 region has 15 residues. Germline V gene data show CDR1 as MDHEN and CDR2 as SYDVKM. The junction had 9 bases not matched to a gene; V was cut back by 5 bases and J by 3 bases. This receptor was taken from a man between 70 and 80 years old with active or convalescent COVID-19. The gene calls are TRBV28 and TRBJ2-7, with 8 bases lining up with TRBD1. The material sequenced was peripheral blood. CDR3 bases: TGTGCCAGCAGTCCGGGGGACAGGTTGTACTACGAGCAGTACTTC. It yields the protein CASSPGDRLYYEQYF. Combining the CDR3 with reference TRBV28 and TRBJ2-7 gives the whole variable domain DVKVTQSSRYLVKRTGEKVFLECVQDMDHENMFWYRQDPGLGLRLIYFSYDVKMKEKGDIPEGYSVSREKKERFSLILESASTNQTSMYLCASSPGDRLYYEQYFGPGTRLTVT.